This T cell receptor beta chain was sequenced for a study of shared clonotypes between healthy human individuals. Study information: Participating donors consisted of two women and three men aged 18 to 49.

Of note for this clone: Its antigen is undetermined.

Study-wide results and caveats: Naive CD4 clonotype sharing across four donors was 4% to 5.5%. Incomplete sequencing of sorted subsets was indicated by rarefaction despite large depth. Relative to clonotypes present in all four donors, those not shared had lower generation probabilities.

Profiling relied on immunoSEQ multiplex PCR, and the TCRdb table lists in-frame clones only, not all of them. The table has about 2.3 million clones, around 93% seen once; the top ten hold 0.3% to 0.4%. This CDR3 is built from 12 residues. After removal of 10 bases from V and 4 bases from J, the junction contained 3 bases not matched to a gene. CDR1 and CDR2 from the germline V gene are WNHNN and SYGVQD (reference sequence). The sample was naive CD4+ T cells from PBMCs. Sample subset: CD45RA+ positively selected. The chain has TRBV10-1 and TRBJ2-7, with 11 nucleotides matching TRBD2. This TCR came from a man younger than 35 in good health. Some clones in this sample may be carry-over from other donors' samples. This chain's CDR3 is CATRTSGYEQYF. The CDR3 DNA follows: TGCGCCACCAGGACTAGCGGGTACGAGCAGTACTTC.